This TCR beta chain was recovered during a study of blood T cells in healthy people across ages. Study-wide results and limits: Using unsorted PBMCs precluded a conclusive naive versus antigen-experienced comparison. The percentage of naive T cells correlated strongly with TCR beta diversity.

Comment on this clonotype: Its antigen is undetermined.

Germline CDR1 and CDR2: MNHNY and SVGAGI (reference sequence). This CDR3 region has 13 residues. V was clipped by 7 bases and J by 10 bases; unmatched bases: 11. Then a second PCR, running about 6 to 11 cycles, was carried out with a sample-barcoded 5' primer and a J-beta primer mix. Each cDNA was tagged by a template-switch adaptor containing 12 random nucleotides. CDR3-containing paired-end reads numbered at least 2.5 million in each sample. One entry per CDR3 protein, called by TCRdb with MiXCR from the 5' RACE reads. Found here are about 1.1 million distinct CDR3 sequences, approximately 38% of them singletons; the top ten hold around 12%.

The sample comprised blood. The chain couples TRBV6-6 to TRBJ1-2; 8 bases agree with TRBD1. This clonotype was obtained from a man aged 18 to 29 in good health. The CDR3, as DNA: TGTGCCAGCACCTCACAGGGGGGGGCATACTACACCTTC. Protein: CASTSQGGAYYTF.